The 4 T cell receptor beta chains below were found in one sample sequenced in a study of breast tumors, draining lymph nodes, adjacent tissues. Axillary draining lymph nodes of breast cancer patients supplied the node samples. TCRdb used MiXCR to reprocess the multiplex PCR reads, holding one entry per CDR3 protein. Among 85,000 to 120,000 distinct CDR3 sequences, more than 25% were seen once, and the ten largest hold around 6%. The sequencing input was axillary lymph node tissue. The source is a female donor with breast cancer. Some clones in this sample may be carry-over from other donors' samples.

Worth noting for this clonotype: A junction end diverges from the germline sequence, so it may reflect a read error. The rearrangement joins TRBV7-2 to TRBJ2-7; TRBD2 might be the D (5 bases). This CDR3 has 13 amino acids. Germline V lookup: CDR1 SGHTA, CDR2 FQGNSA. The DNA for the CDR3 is TGTGCCACCAGCTTAGTTGCCTACGGGGAGTACTACTTC. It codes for CATSLVAYGEYYF.

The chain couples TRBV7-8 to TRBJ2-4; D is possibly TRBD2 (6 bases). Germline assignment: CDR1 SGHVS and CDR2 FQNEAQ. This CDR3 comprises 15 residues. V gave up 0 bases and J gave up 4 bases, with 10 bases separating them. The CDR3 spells CASSLAGTEKNIQYF. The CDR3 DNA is TGTGCCAGCAGCTTAGCTGGGACTGAAAAAAACATTCAGTACTTC.

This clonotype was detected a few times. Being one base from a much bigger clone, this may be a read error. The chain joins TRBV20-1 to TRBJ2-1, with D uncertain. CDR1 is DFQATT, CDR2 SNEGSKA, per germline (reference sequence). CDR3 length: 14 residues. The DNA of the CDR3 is TGCAGTGCTAGGATTAGTCCCAGCTACACTGAGCAGTTCTTC. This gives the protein CSARISPSYTEQFF.

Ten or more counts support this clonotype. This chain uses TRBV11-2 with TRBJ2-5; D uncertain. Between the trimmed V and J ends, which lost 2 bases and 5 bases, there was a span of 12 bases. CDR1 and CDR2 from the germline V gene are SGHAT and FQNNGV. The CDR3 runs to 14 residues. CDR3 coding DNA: TGTGCCAGCAGCTTAATCCGGACCTCGGAGACCCAGTACTTC. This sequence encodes CASSLIRTSETQYF.